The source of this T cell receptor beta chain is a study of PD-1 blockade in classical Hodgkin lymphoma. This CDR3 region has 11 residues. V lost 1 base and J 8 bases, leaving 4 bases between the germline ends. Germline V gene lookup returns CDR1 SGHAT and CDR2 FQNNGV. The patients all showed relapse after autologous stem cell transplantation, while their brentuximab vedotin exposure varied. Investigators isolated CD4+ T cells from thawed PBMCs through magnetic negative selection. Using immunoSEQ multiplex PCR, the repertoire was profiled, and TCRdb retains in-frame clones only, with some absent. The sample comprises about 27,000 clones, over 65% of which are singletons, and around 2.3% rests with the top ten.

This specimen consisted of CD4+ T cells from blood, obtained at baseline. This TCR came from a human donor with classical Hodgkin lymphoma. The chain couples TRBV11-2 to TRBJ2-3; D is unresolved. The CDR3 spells CASSLAPTQYF. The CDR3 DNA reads TGTGCCAGCAGCTTAGCTCCTACGCAGTATTTT.